The entry that follows covers one T cell receptor (beta chain) sequence. TCRdb fed the PCR reads into MiXCR, producing one record per CDR3 protein. The top ten hold roughly 10% of the sample, which has more than 70,000 distinct CDR3 sequences, about half seen once. The CDR3 is made up of 14 amino acids. Germline V gene data show CDR1 as MDHEN and CDR2 as SYDVKM. The V and J ends lost 3 bases and 8 bases respectively, with 14 bases between them. This specimen comes from a study of CDR3 diversity in severe acne. The sequenced material came from blood. This chain links TRBV28 with TRBJ1-5; D might be TRBD1 (6 bases). This TCR derives from a male donor with severe acne vulgaris. The CDR3 sequence is CASSFAGTTEPQHF. Written as DNA, the CDR3 is TGTGCCAGCAGTTTCGCCGGGACAACAGAGCCCCAGCATTTT.